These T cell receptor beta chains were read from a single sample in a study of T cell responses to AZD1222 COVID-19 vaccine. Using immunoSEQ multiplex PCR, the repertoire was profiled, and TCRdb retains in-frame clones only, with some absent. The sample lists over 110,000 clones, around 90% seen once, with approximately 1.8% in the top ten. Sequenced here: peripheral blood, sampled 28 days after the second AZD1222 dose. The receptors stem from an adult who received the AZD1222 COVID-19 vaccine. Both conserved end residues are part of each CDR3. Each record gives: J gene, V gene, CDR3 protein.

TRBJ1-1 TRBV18 CASSPLSGGVGTEAFF
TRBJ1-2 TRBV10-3 CAISESGDYGYTF
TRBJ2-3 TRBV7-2 CASSRGGGDTQYF
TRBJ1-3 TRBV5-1 CASSLAGADATIYF
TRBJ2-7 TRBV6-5 CASSLGTGVYEQYF
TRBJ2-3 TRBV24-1 CATSDLGTTRGSTDTQYF
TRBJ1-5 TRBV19 CASSIGTGGNQPQHF
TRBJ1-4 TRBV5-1 CASSKRAGGSSNEKLFF
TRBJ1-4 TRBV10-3 CAISESRSYGRLFF
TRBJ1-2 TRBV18 CASSPPSGGGYGYTF
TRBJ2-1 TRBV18 CASSLKDSPYNEQFF
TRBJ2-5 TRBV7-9 CASSIRSGQLQETQYF
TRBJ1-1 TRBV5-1 CASSLYSGTGVDTEAFF
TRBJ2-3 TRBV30 CACLRAVLDTQYF
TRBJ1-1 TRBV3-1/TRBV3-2 CASSQSGLMNTEAFF
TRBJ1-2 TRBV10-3 CAIRLRRQGEFNYGYTF
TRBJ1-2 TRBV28 CASSSFEGYTF
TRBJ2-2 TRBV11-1 CASSLAQVGAGELFF
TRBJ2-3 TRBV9 CASSPQGGLASADTQYF
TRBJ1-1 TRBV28 CASSLDSEAFF
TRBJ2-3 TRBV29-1 CSVGREGQDTQYF
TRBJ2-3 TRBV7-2 CASSVGGVPDTQYF
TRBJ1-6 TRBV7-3 CASSTKGWDSPLHF
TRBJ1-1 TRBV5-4 CASSPPGQGPDTEAFF
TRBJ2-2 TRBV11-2 CASRFWGTGNTGELFF
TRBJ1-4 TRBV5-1 CASSSGQPRGNEKLFF
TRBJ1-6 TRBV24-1 CATGQGQNSPLHF
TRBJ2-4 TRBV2 CASSETIIAKNIQYF
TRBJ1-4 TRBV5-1 CASSITRTRGNEKLFF
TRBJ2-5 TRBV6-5 CASSYSIRETQYF
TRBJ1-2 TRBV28 CASSLGAGGDYGYTF
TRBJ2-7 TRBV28 CALSPSGGREQYF
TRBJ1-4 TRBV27 CASSLSREVEKLFF
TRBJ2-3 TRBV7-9 CASSPQGGTQYF
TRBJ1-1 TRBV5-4 CASSSGQGRVITEAFF
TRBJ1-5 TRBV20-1 CSASLGGGNQPQHF
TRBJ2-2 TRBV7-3 CASSSPLGELFF
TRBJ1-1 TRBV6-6 CASSLQLEAFF
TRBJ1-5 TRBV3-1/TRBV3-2 CASSQGRDNQPQHF
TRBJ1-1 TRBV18 CASSPPRTGPTEAFF
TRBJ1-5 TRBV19 CASSPDSPRPQHF
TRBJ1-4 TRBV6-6 CASRRQELFF
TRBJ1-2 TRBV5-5 CASSKANRRTAGGDGYTF
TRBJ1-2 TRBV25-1 CASSALQQGGYTF
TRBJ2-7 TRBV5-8 CASSLSEKQYF
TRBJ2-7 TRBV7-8 CASSSRDRDYEQYF
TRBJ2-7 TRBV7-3 CASSLQAGTYEQYF
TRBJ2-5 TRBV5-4 CASSSGLVWAPQETQYF
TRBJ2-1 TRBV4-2 CASSQAEASAGLAGWVEQFF
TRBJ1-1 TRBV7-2 CASSLALWSEAFF
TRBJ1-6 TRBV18 CASSANSHPNSPLHF